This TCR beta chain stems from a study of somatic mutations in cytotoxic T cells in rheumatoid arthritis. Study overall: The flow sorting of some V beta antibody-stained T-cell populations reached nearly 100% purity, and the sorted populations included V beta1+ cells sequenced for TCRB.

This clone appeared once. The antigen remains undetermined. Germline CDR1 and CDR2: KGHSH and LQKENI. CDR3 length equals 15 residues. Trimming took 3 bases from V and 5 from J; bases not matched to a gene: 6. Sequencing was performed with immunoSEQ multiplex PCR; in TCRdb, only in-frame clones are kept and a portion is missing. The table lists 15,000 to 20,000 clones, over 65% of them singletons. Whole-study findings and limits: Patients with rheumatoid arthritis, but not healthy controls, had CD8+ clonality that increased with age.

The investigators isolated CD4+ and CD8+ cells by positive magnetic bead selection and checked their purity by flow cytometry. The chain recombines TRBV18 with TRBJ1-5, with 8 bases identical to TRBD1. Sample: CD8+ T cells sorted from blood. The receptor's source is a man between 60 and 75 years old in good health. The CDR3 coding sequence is TGTGCCAGCTCACCCACGACAGGGGATGATCAGCCCCAGCATTTT. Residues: CASSPTTGDDQPQHF.